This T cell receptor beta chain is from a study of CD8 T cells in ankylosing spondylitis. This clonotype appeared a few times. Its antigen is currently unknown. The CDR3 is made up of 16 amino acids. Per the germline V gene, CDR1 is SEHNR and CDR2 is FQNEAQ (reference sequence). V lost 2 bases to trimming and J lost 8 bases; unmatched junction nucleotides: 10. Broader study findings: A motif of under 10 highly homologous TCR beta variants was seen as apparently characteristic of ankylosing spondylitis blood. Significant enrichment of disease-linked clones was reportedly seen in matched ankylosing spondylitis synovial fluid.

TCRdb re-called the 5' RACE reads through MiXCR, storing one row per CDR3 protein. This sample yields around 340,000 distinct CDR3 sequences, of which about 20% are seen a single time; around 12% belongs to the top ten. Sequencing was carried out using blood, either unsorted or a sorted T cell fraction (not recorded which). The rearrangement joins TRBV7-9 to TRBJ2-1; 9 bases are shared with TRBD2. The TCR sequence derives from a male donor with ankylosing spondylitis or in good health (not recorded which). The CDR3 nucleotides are TGTGCCAGCAGCTTAAGCAGGTCGGCTAGCGGGGATGAGCAGTTCTTC. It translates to CASSLSRSASGDEQFF.